A selection of T cell receptor beta chains follows, all from one sample in a study of shared clonotypes between healthy human individuals. Repertoires were generated with immunoSEQ multiplex PCR, while TCRdb's copy carries only in-frame clones and drops some. Found here are about 1,800,000 clones, about 94% of them singletons; the top ten hold 0.95% to 1.5%. The source material was naive CD8+ T cells sorted from blood. All receptors derive from a man aged 18 to 35 in good health. Each CDR3 is given with its conserved first and last residue. D genes are given only for firm matches. The size field is filled for only some rows; it gives once, few, many or a size class.

clone size	V gene	J gene	D gene	CDR3 DNA	CDR3 protein
-	TRBV14	TRBJ2-7	-	TGTGCCAGCAGCCAAGTTCCTCAGGTTACCTACGAGCAGTACTTC	CASSQVPQVTYEQYF
-	TRBV19	TRBJ1-5	-	TGTGCCAGTAGTACCCAGCAGGAGGGACTCAAAAATCAGCCCCAGCATTTT	CASSTQQEGLKNQPQHF
-	TRBV9	TRBJ2-1	TRBD2	TGTGCCAGCAGCCCGAGCACGGCGGGGGAAAACAATGAGCAGTTCTTC	CASSPSTAGENNEQFF
once	TRBV18	TRBJ2-7	-	TGTGCCAGCTCACCACCGCGACAGGACACCTACGAGCAGTACTTC	CASSPPRQDTYEQYF
-	TRBV7-3	TRBJ2-1	-	TGTGCCAGCAGCTTAGGGGACTTAGCTAATGAGCAGTTCTTC	CASSLGDLANEQFF
once	TRBV15	TRBJ2-7	-	TGTGCCACCAGCAGGGAGTTCTCCACCTACGAGCAGTACTTC	CATSREFSTYEQYF
-	TRBV14	TRBJ1-1	-	TGTGCCAGCAGCCAAGCCGGGGCTTTTGGGAACACTGAAGCTTTCTTT	CASSQAGAFGNTEAFF
-	TRBV19	TRBJ2-5	TRBD1	TGTGCCAGTACCCTAAGCTCGGACAGGGGTTATGTTGAGACCCAGTACTTC	CASTLSSDRGYVETQYF
-	TRBV4-1	TRBJ2-2	-	TGCGCCAGCAGCCAACGGACCACCGGGGAGCTGTTTTTT	CASSQRTTGELFF
-	TRBV11-2	TRBJ2-5	TRBD2	TGTGCCAGCAGCTTAGAACTAGCGAAAGAGACCCAGTACTTC	CASSLELAKETQYF
-	TRBV9	TRBJ2-7	-	TGTGCCAGCAGCTCACAAAGGTGGGACGAGCAGTACTTC	CASSSQRWDEQYF
-	TRBV4-1	TRBJ2-7	-	TGCGCCAGCAGCCAAGAGGGGGCGACCCCCTACGAGCAGTACTTC	CASSQEGATPYEQYF
-	TRBV28	TRBJ2-3	-	TGTGCCAGCAGTTTTGGAGGGGGCACAGATACGCAGTATTTT	CASSFGGGTDTQYF
-	TRBV5-1	TRBJ1-1	-	TGCGCCAGCACCTTGGGGGACCCTATGAACACTGAAGCTTTCTTT	CASTLGDPMNTEAFF
-	TRBV11-2	TRBJ2-2	-	TGTGCCAGCAGCCCCCAAGGACAGAACACCGGGGAGCTGTTTTTT	CASSPQGQNTGELFF
few	TRBV7-9	TRBJ1-6	-	TGTGCCAGCAGCTTAGAACAGTATAATTCACCCCTCCACTTT	CASSLEQYNSPLHF
once	TRBV10-3	TRBJ1-1	-	TGTGCCATCAGTGAGTCCGTTGGGGGCGCCCATGAAGCTTTCTTT	CAISESVGGAHEAFF
once	TRBV21-1	TRBJ2-7	-	TGTGCCAGCAGCAAAGCTCTTCGACTAGCGGGAGTCGAGCAGTACTTC	CASSKALRLAGVEQYF
-	TRBV4-3	TRBJ2-7	-	TGCGCCAGCAGCCAAGATCTTCTTATGGAGGGGCCTCTTCGCGAGCAGTACTTC	CASSQDLLMEGPLREQYF
-	TRBV2	TRBJ2-7	TRBD2	TGTGCCAGCAGTTCCACTAGCGGGACCCCCTACGAGCAGTACTTC	CASSSTSGTPYEQYF
-	TRBV6-1	TRBJ2-7	TRBD1	TGTGCCAGCAGTGAACAGGGGGCATTCTACGAGCAGTACTTC	CASSEQGAFYEQYF
-	TRBV23-1	TRBJ2-7	TRBD1	TGCGCCAGCAGTCAATCTTCAGGGGGCCTATTCTACGAGCAGTACTTC	CASSQSSGGLFYEQYF
-	TRBV15	TRBJ2-1	-	TGTGCCACCAGCAGAGAGGGAGAATACAATGAGCAGTTCTTC	CATSREGEYNEQFF
-	TRBV7-8	TRBJ2-5	TRBD2	TGTGCCAGCAGCTTAGGGGTCCAGCGGGGGACCGAGACCCAGTACTTC	CASSLGVQRGTETQYF
-	TRBV5-4	TRBJ2-7	-	TGTGCCAGCAGCTTGGCAGTCGCGGCAGGGGCCTACGAGCAGTACTTC	CASSLAVAAGAYEQYF